This T cell receptor beta chain was captured by sequencing in a study of tumor-infiltrating lymphocytes in primary liver carcinoma. Whole-study results and caveats: The study found only about 7-25% of top clones in all five tumor regions.

Starting from 500 ng of total RNA, TCR beta cDNA was produced with a primer in the constant region. Libraries covering TCR beta were generated through three nested multiplex PCR rounds (using a slightly modified ARM-PCR). TCRdb re-derived calls from the multiplex PCR reads in MiXCR, one entry per CDR3 protein. This table holds under 200,000 distinct CDR3 sequences, around four fifths found once. A remark on this clonotype: The antigen is unknown.

Joint extraction of RNA and DNA used roughly 18-34 mg of bulk tissue that was unsorted. The receptor was isolated from a man in his forties with primary liver carcinoma and hepatitis B virus infection. Sequencing used tumor tissue from primary liver carcinoma.

The CDR3 nucleotides are TGTGCCAGTAGGACCCTAAGCGGGAGGGGAATAGATACGCAGTATTTT. This sequence encodes CASRTLSGRGIDTQYF. The chain recombines TRBV5-5 with TRBJ2-3; 10 bases agree with TRBD2. V trimming: 8 bases; J trimming: 5 bases; junction bases outside the gene matches: 14. The germline V gene has CDR1 SGHKS and CDR2 YYEKEE (reference sequence). The CDR3 totals 16 residues.